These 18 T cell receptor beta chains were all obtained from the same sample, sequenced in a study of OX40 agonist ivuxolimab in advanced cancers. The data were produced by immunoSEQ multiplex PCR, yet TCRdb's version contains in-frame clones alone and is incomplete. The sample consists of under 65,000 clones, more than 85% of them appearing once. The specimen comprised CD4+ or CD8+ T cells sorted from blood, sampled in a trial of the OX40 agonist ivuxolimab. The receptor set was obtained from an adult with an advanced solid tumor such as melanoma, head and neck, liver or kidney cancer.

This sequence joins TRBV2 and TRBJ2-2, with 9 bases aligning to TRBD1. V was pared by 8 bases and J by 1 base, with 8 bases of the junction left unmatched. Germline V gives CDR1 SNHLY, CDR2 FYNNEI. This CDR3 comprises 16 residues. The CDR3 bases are TGTGCCAGCTCCCCTCTGACAGGGGGGAACACCGGGGAGCTGTTTTTT. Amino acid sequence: CASSPLTGGNTGELFF. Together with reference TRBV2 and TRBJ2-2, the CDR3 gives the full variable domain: EPEVTQTPSHQVTQMGQEVILRCVPISNHLYFYWYRQILGQKVEFLVSFYNNEISEKSEIFDDQFSVERPDGSNFTLKIRSTKLEDSAMYFCASSPLTGGNTGELFFGEGSRLTVL.

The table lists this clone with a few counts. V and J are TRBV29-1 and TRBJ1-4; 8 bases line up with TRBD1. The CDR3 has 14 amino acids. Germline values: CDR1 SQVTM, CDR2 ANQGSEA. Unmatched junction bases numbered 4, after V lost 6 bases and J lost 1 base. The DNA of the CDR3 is TGCAGCGTCCCGGACAGGGTAACTAATGAAAAACTGTTTTTT. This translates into CSVPDRVTNEKLFF.

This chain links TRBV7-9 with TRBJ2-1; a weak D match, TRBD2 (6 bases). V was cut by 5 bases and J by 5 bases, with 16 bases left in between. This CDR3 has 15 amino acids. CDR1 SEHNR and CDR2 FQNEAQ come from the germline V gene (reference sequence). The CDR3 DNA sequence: TGTGCCAGCAGCCAATTCTGGACTATTGACAATGAGCAGTTCTTC. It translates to CASSQFWTIDNEQFF. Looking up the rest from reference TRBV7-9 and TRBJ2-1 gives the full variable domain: DTGVSQNPRHKITKRGQNVTFRCDPISEHNRLYWYRQTLGQGPEFLTYFQNEAQLEKSRLLSDRFSAERPKGSFSTLEIQRTEQGDSAMYLCASSQFWTIDNEQFFGPGTRLTVL.

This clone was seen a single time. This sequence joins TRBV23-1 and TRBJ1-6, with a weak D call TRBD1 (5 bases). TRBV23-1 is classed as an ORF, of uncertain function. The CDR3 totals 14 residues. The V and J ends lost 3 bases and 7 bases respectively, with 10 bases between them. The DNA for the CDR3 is TGCGCCAGCAGTCAGCGTAGGGACAATTCACCCCTCCACTTT. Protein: CASSQRRDNSPLHF.

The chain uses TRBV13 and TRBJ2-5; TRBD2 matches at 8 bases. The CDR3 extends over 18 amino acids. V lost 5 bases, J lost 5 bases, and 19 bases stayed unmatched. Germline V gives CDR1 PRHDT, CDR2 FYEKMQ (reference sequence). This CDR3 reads CASSPTRGSGILWETQYF. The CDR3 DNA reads TGTGCCAGCAGCCCCACCCGGGGTAGCGGGATTCTTTGGGAGACCCAGTACTTC.

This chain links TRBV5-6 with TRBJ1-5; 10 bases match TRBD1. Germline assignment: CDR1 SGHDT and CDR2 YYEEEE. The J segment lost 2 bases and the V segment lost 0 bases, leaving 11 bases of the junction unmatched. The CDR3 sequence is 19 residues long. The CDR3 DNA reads TGTGCCAGCAGCTTGGAACGGGGGTCGGGGACAGGGGGCAATCAGCCCCAGCATTTT. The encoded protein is CASSLERGSGTGGNQPQHF.

The CDR3, as DNA: TGTGCCAGCAGAAGAGTAGGGAAAAACATTCAGTACTTC. It codes for CASRRVGKNIQYF. The V and J genes are TRBV9 and TRBJ2-4; unclear D gene. Per the germline V gene, CDR1 is SGDLS and CDR2 is YYNGEE. Trimming left V 5 bases short and J 4 bases short, with 10 bases between. This CDR3 spans 13 amino acids.

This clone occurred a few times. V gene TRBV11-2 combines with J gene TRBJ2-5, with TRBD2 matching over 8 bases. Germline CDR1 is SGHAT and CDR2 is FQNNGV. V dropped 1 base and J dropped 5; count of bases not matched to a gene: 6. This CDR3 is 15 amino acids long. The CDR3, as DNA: TGTGCCAGCAGCTTAGGCGCGGGAGGATGGGAGACCCAGTACTTC. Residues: CASSLGAGGWETQYF.

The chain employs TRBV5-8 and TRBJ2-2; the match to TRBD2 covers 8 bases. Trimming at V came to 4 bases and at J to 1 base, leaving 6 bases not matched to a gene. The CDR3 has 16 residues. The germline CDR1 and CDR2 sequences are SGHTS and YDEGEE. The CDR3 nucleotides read TGTGCCAGCAGCGGGATAGCGGGATTGAACACCGGGGAGCTGTTTTTT. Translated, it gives CASSGIAGLNTGELFF.

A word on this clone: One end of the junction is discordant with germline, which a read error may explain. CDR3 sequence (DNA): TGTGCCAGCAGCCCGGGGCAGGTGTTT. It specifies CASSPGQVF. The chain combines TRBV6-6 with TRBJ1-1; possibly TRBD1 for D (5 bases). In germline, CDR1 is MNHNY, CDR2 SVGAGI (reference sequence). This CDR3 spans 9 amino acids.

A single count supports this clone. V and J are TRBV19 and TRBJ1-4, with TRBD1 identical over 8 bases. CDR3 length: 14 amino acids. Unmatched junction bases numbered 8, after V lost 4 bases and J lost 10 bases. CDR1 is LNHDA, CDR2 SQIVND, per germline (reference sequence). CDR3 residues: CASSTGTGDRKLFF. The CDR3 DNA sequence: TGTGCCAGTAGTACTGGGACAGGCGACCGAAAACTGTTTTTT.

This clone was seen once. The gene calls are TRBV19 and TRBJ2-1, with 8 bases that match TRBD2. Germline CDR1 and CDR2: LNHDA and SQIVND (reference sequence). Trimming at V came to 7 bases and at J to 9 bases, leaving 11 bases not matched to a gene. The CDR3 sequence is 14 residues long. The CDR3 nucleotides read TGTGCCAGTACGTTGCGGGAGGATCATGGTGAGCAGTTCTTC. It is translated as CASTLREDHGEQFF.

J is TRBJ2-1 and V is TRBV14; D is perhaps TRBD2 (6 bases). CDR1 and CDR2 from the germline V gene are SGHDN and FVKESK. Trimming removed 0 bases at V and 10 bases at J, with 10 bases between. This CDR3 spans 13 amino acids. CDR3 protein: CASSQDIRGEQFF. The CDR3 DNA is TGTGCCAGCAGCCAAGATATACGGGGGGAGCAGTTCTTC.

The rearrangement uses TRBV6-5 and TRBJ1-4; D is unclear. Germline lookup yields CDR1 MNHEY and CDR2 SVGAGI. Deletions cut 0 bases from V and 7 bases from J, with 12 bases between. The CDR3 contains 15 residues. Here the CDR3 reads CASSYSWGVVEKLFF. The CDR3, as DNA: TGTGCCAGCAGTTACTCCTGGGGAGTTGTTGAAAAACTGTTTTTT.

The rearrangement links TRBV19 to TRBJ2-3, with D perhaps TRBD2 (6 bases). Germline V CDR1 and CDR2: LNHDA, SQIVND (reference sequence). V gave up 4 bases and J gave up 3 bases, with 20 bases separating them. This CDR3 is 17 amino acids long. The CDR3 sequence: CASSTGLGAGETDTQYF. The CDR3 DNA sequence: TGTGCCAGTAGTACCGGGTTGGGAGCGGGCGAGACAGATACGCAGTATTTT.

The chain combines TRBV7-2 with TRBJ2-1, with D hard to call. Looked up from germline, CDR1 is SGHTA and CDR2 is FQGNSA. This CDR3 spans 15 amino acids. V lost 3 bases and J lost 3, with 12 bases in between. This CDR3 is CASSFPRSGYNEQFF. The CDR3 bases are TGTGCCAGCAGCTTTCCCAGAAGTGGCTACAATGAGCAGTTCTTC.

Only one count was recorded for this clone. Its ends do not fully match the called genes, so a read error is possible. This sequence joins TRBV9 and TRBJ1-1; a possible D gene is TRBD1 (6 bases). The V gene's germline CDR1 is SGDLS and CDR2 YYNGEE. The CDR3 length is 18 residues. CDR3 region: CASSLLSRMGEGDTEAFF. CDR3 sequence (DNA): TGTGCCAGCAGCCTACTTAGCCGAATGGGTGAAGGGGACACAGAAGCTTTCTTT.

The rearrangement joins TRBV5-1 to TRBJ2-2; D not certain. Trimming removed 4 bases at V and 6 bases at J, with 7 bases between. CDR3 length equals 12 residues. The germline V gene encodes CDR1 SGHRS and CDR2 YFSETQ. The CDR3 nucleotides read TGCGCCAGCAGCCTTATCTCCGGGGAGCTGTTTTTT. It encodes CASSLISGELFF.